The source of this TCR beta chain is a study of cytomegalovirus exposure and HLA in healthy donors. Worth noting for this clone: Its matching antigen is unknown.

The study's findings and limits: Presence/absence analyses rested on an assumption that sequencing depth was roughly uniform across donors. TCR beta sequences reportedly predicted the HLA-A and HLA-B alleles of most subjects accurately. In a later analysis, across HLA loci, associated TCR counts were highest for DRB1, lowest for HLA-C.

V dropped 5 bases and J dropped 3 bases, with 16 bases sitting between them. The CDR3 sequence is 14 residues long. The germline gives CDR1 GTSNPN, CDR2 SVGIG (reference sequence). PCR employed 60 Vbeta and 13 Jbeta primers. Assay: immunoSEQ multiplex PCR; the TCRdb copy retains only in-frame clones and omits some. The sample includes roughly 100,000 clones, 71% of them seen just once. Sample: PBMCs. The V gene is TRBV30, the J gene TRBJ1-2; D gene ambiguous. The source is a female donor in good health and CMV-seronegative. In nucleotides, the CDR3 is TGTGCCTGGCACCCGGGGAGTAGGGACTATGGCTACACCTTC. It encodes CAWHPGSRDYGYTF. Using reference TRBV30 and TRBJ1-2 for the parts outside the CDR3, the full variable domain is SQTIHQWPATLVQPVGSPLSLECTVEGTSNPNLYWYRQAAGRGLQLLFYSVGIGQISSEVPQNLSASRPQDRQFILSSKKLLLSDSGFYLCAWHPGSRDYGYTFGSGTRLTVV.